This T cell receptor beta chain was profiled in a study of T cell repertoires in cytomegalovirus infection. Regarding this clonotype: As yet, its antigen is unknown.

From the reads, TCRdb called clonotypes with MiXCR, one entry per CDR3 protein. The sample contains about 680,000 distinct CDR3 sequences, 20% to 25% of which appear only once. Germline CDR1 is SGHDT and CDR2 is YYEEEE. V was clipped by 1 base and J by 4 bases, with 21 bases between them. This CDR3 has 18 residues. Points from the study as a whole: Dominating the ex vivo response were HLA-C-restricted CMV-specific TCR beta clonotypes. Cumulative public TCR beta family frequency identified CMV carriers with the relevant HLA.

This TCR was recovered from a human donor in good health (CMV status not recorded). Some clones in this sample may be carry-over from other donors' samples. V gene TRBV5-6 combines with J gene TRBJ2-1; D might be TRBD1 or TRBD2, each matching 5 bases. Sequencing was done on a sample of CD8+ T cells from PBMCs. The CDR3 reads CASSLIPGTALFYNEQFF. The CDR3 coding sequence is TGTGCCAGCAGCTTGATCCCGGGGACGGCCTTGTTTTACAATGAGCAGTTCTTC.